This T cell receptor beta chain was captured by sequencing in a study of T cells in women clearing cervical HPV infection. Study-wide background: Controls gave blood once infection was undetectable; cases at lesion identification.

Germline-derived CDR1 and CDR2 are DFQATT and SNEGSKA (reference sequence). Losses at the gene ends were 3 bases for V and 3 bases for J; bases not matched to a gene: 4. The CDR3 length is 14 residues. Data came from immunoSEQ multiplex PCR; TCRdb stores just in-frame clones and leaves some out. This sample's table reports approximately 16,000 clones. Considering frequency, this clone is medium-sized (0.01 to 0.1%). The antigen is unknown. The read terminates 3 residues before the CDR3 end, so the remaining end is supplied by the germline J gene. Study-wide results and caveats: It is unknown whether associations predate infection; no effector/memory or HPV-specific sorting.

This TCR was sampled from a woman between 18 and 70 years old with a cervical HPV16 infection that either progressed to CIN3+ or cleared (not recorded which). The sample consisted of blood buffy coat. This chain connects TRBV20-1 to TRBJ2-1; 8 nucleotides match TRBD2. CDR3: CSASLLADYNEQFF. CDR3 bases read: TGCAGTGCTAGTTTACTAGCGGACTACAATGAG.